The 30 T cell receptor beta chains reported below all come from one sample, sequenced in a study of early T cells in non-severe SARS-CoV-2 infection. TCRdb reprocessed the 5' RACE reads via MiXCR and lists one record per CDR3 protein. This table has fewer than 55,000 distinct CDR3 sequences, around 3.6% appearing once. Material: whole blood. All receptors come from an adult who was a healthcare worker with PCR-confirmed SARS-CoV-2 infection or an uninfected control (not recorded which).

The J gene is TRBJ2-1, the V gene TRBV19, with D unclear. The V gene lost 10 bases and the J gene lost 4 bases, with 14 bases spanning the gap. Germline assignment: CDR1 LNHDA and CDR2 SQIVND (reference sequence). The CDR3 runs 13 residues. CDR3 nucleotides: TGTGCCACCTCTTTAACACCTTACAATGAGCAGTTCTTC. Its translation is CATSLTPYNEQFF.

In this sample, this clonotype turned up many times. The chain joins TRBV7-6 to TRBJ2-7, with TRBD1 as a possible D gene (5 bases). CDR3 size: 14 residues. Germline V CDR1 and CDR2: SGHVS, FNYEAQ. The V and J ends lost 4 bases and 4 bases respectively, with 14 bases between them. The CDR3 spells CASSSADSVYEQYF. The CDR3 nucleotides are TGTGCCAGCAGCTCGGCAGACAGCGTTTACGAGCAGTACTTC.

This clonotype was recorded at least ten times. The CDR3 loop reads CASIMGGARNTEAFF. CDR3 bases: TGTGCCAGCATCATGGGGGGGGCACGGAACACTGAAGCTTTCTTT. The rearrangement uses TRBV2 and TRBJ1-1; D might be TRBD1 (6 bases). The germline CDR1 and CDR2 sequences are SNHLY and FYNNEI. The CDR3 contains 15 residues. The V end was cut by 7 bases, the J end by 1 base, with 16 bases between.

A word on this clonotype: Possible read error: a much larger clone is one base away. V gene TRBV19 combines with J gene TRBJ2-7; unclear D gene. The ends were cut back, 4 bases at V and 1 base at J, with 8 bases in the middle. The germline gives CDR1 LNHDA, CDR2 SQIVND (reference sequence). This CDR3 has 13 residues. The CDR3 DNA reads as TGTGCCAGTAGTACGTCAGCATCCTACGAGCAGTACTTC. Its translation: CASSTSASYEQYF.

This clonotype was seen ten or more times. The chain uses TRBV9 and TRBJ2-2, with D tentatively TRBD1 (5 bases). V dropped 1 base and J dropped 1 base, with 8 bases sitting between them. The germline V gene has CDR1 SGDLS and CDR2 YYNGEE. The CDR3 loop spans 15 amino acids. The CDR3 spells CASSVRQMNTGELFF. The CDR3 bases are TGTGCCAGCAGCGTAAGACAGATGAACACCGGGGAGCTGTTTTTT.

This clonotype was seen many times. The chain is built from TRBV29-1 and TRBJ2-3; D perhaps matches TRBD2 (6 bases). The germline V gene encodes CDR1 SQVTM and CDR2 ANQGSEA. The ends were cut back, 6 bases at V and 1 base at J, with 20 bases in the middle. The CDR3 length is 16 residues. The CDR3 sequence is CSVHPSGEFGTDTQYF. As DNA, the CDR3 is TGCAGCGTCCACCCCTCGGGGGAATTCGGCACAGATACGCAGTATTTT.

Ten or more counts support this clonotype. V and J are TRBV10-1 and TRBJ2-3; TRBD2 matches at 7 bases. The junction had 4 bases not matched to a gene; V was cut back by 5 bases and J by 8 bases. Germline V gene data show CDR1 as WNHNN and CDR2 as SYGVQD (reference sequence). The CDR3 sequence is 12 residues long. The CDR3 DNA sequence: TGCGCCAGCAGTCCGACTAGCCTTACGCAGTATTTT. This sequence encodes CASSPTSLTQYF.

This clonotype came up many times. The chain uses TRBV5-1 and TRBJ1-1; unclear D gene. CDR3 length: 11 amino acids. The V and J ends lost 8 bases and 5 bases respectively, with 10 bases between them. Germline assignment: CDR1 SGHRS and CDR2 YFSETQ. The CDR3 bases are TGCGCCAGTATGGCCGGGACTGAAGCTTTCTTT. Translation: CASMAGTEAFF.

Many counts were recorded for this clonotype. The J gene is TRBJ1-1, the V gene TRBV5-5, with 8 bases matching TRBD1. The CDR3 is made up of 13 amino acids. Unmatched junction bases numbered 7, after V lost 2 bases and J lost 10 bases. Germline CDR1 SGHKS, CDR2 YYEKEE (reference sequence). CDR3: CASSFTVDRGAFF. The DNA of the CDR3 is TGTGCCAGCAGCTTCACCGTAGACAGGGGAGCTTTCTTT.

This clonotype has ten or more counts. The chain joins TRBV24-1 to TRBJ2-1; 11 bases map to TRBD2. Germline V gives CDR1 KGHDR, CDR2 SFDVKD. The trim removed 4 bases at V and 5 bases at J, leaving 6 bases unmatched. The length of the CDR3 is 16 residues. The CDR3 loop reads CATSESTSGIHNEQFF. The CDR3 bases are TGTGCCACCAGTGAGTCGACTAGCGGGATCCACAATGAGCAGTTCTTC.

This clonotype was detected many times. V usage is TRBV30 and J usage is TRBJ2-3; a weak D match, TRBD1 (5 bases). Trimming cost V 2 bases and J 4 bases, with 10 bases left between them. Germline CDR1 reads GTSNPN; CDR2 reads SVGIG (reference sequence). This CDR3 has 13 amino acids. The CDR3 loop is CAWSYRSADTQYF. DNA for the CDR3: TGTGCCTGGAGTTACAGGTCGGCAGATACGCAGTATTTT. The full variable domain, completed using reference TRBV30 and TRBJ2-3, is SQTIHQWPATLVQPVGSPLSLECTVEGTSNPNLYWYRQAAGRGLQLLFYSVGIGQISSEVPQNLSASRPQDRQFILSSKKLLLSDSGFYLCAWSYRSADTQYFGPGTRLTVL.

This clonotype was recorded many times. CDR3 coding DNA: TGTGCCAGCTCCCTAGCGGAGGGAGGCAATGAGCAGTTCTTC. Amino acid sequence: CASSLAEGGNEQFF. The chain links TRBV27 to TRBJ2-1; 7 nucleotides line up with TRBD2. This CDR3 is 14 amino acids long. The V gene's germline CDR1 is MNHEY and CDR2 SMNVEV (reference sequence). V gave up 8 bases and J gave up 6 bases; unmatched junction bases: 10.

This clonotype showed up just a few times. This sequence joins TRBV12-2 and TRBJ2-7; the table's D gene call, TRBD1, was not cross checked with the DNA. TRBV12-2 is termed a pseudogene. This CDR3 comprises 14 residues. This chain's CDR3 is CASRYRQASYEQYF. Here the CDR3 DNA reads TGTGCAAGTCGCTATCGACAGGCCTCCTACGAGCAGTACTTC.

This clonotype showed up many times. J is TRBJ2-2 and V is TRBV11-2; D call uncertain. Looked up from germline, CDR1 is SGHAT and CDR2 is FQNNGV. V was clipped by 3 bases and J by 7 bases, with 6 bases between them. This CDR3 contains 12 residues. DNA for the CDR3: TGTGCCAGCAGCTTCGAGTACGGGGAGCTGTTTTTT. It encodes CASSFEYGELFF. The variable domain in full, completed from reference TRBV11-2 and TRBJ2-2, reads EAGVAQSPRYKIIEKRQSVAFWCNPISGHATLYWYQQILGQGPKLLIQFQNNGVVDDSQLPKDRFSAERLKGVDSTLKIQPAKLEDSAVYLCASSFEYGELFFGEGSRLTVL.

This clonotype was recorded at least ten times. In nucleotides, the CDR3 is TGTGCCATCAGTGCAAACCAGGGGGGTCAGTCGTCACCCCTCCACTTT. This codes for CAISANQGGQSSPLHF. The genes are TRBV10-3 and TRBJ1-6, with TRBD1 matching over 7 bases. Germline trimming cut 4 bases from V and 10 bases from J; bases unmatched to any gene: 13. CDR3 length: 16 amino acids. Germline values: CDR1 ENHRY, CDR2 SYGVKD.

The table lists this clonotype with many counts. This chain connects TRBV5-1 to TRBJ2-7; D unresolved. Germline V gene sequence: CDR1 SGHRS, CDR2 YFSETQ. V shed 4 bases and J shed 2 bases, with 10 bases lying between them. This CDR3 contains 13 residues. Written as DNA, the CDR3 is TGCGCCAGCAGCCTTAATGGCGCCTACGAGCAGTACTTC. Amino acids: CASSLNGAYEQYF.

The V gene is TRBV7-8, the J gene TRBJ2-7; the D gene is possibly TRBD2 (5 bases). The CDR3 is made up of 15 amino acids. Deletions cut 5 bases from V and 0 bases from J, with 14 bases between. Germline V lookup: CDR1 SGHVS, CDR2 FQNEAQ. CDR3 coding DNA: TGTGCCAGCAGCGCCCCCGGGAAGACCTCCTACGAGCAGTACTTC. Its protein product is CASSAPGKTSYEQYF.

This clonotype was recorded many times. The chain uses TRBV11-3 and TRBJ2-1; D is unclear. V lost 1 base and J 5 bases, leaving 12 bases between the germline ends. Germline V lookup: CDR1 SGHNT, CDR2 YENEEA. The CDR3 runs to 15 residues. DNA of the CDR3: TGTGCCAGCAGCTTAGGAGCTTTACTAAACAATGAGCAGTTCTTC. Translating gives CASSLGALLNNEQFF.

In its sample, this clonotype was seen many times. This chain uses TRBV6-5 with TRBJ2-5, with D perhaps given as TRBD1 or TRBD2 (6 bases each). Trimming cost V 5 bases and J 2 bases, with 12 bases left between them. CDR3 size: 14 residues. Germline CDR1 is MNHEY and CDR2 is SVGAGI. The CDR3 spells CASSGGGSQETQYF. The CDR3, as DNA: TGTGCCAGCAGTGGAGGGGGGAGTCAAGAGACCCAGTACTTC.

The chain links TRBV9 to TRBJ2-1; TRBD2 might be the D (6 bases). From germline, CDR1 is SGDLS and CDR2 YYNGEE. This CDR3 comprises 16 residues. Trimming removed 0 bases from V and 2 bases from J, with 12 bases in between. CDR3 region: CASSVAGGQTYNEQFF. The CDR3 bases are TGTGCCAGCAGCGTAGCAGGAGGGCAGACCTACAATGAGCAGTTCTTC.

There are a few counts of this clonotype. This chain joins TRBV28 and TRBJ2-7, with TRBD1 matching over 9 bases. From germline, CDR1 is MDHEN and CDR2 SYDVKM. Germline trimming cut 5 bases from V and 6 bases from J; bases unmatched to any gene: 11. This CDR3 contains 15 residues. The DNA of the CDR3 is TGTGCCAGCAGTAAACCGGGACAGGGCATTTCCGAGCAGTACTTC. It translates to CASSKPGQGISEQYF.

This clonotype has at least ten counts. The V and J genes are TRBV6-5 and TRBJ2-7, with a possible D match to TRBD1 (6 bases). The CDR3 is made up of 15 amino acids. CDR1 is MNHEY, CDR2 SVGAGI, per germline. Trimming removed 5 bases from V and 3 bases from J, with 17 bases in between. CDR3 loop: CASSRLGGQDYEQYF. The CDR3 DNA follows: TGTGCCAGCAGTCGATTAGGGGGACAAGACTACGAGCAGTACTTC.

This clonotype was recorded at least ten times. The chain recombines TRBV18 with TRBJ1-5; the D is unclear. The germline V gene encodes CDR1 KGHSH and CDR2 LQKENI. The CDR3 length is 13 residues. V was shortened by 3 bases and J by 5 bases, with 8 bases between the two germline ends. The CDR3 DNA sequence: TGTGCCAGCTCACCCTCGGAGGATCAGCCCCAGCATTTT. Encoded protein: CASSPSEDQPQHF.

The rearrangement uses TRBV9 and TRBJ1-5; D uncertain. The germline CDR1 and CDR2 sequences are SGDLS and YYNGEE. The ends were cut back, 0 bases at V and 5 bases at J, with 9 bases in the middle. CDR3 length equals 14 residues. CDR3 nucleotides: TGTGCCAGCAGCGTAGGGTCGCGGGATCAGCCCCAGCATTTT. This translates into CASSVGSRDQPQHF.

There are many counts of this clonotype. J is TRBJ1-6 and V is TRBV10-1; TRBD1 matches 7 bases. CDR3 size: 14 residues. Trimming at V came to 2 bases and at J to 6 bases, leaving 1 base not matched to a gene. Germline CDR1 and CDR2: WNHNN and SYGVQD (reference sequence). The CDR3 loop reads CASSENRGNSPLHF. DNA of the CDR3: TGCGCCAGCAGTGAGAACAGGGGTAATTCACCCCTCCACTTT.

In this sample, this clonotype turned up many times. V is TRBV7-2 and J is TRBJ2-2, with D possibly TRBD2 on 5 matching bases. Trimming took 3 bases from V and 8 from J, leaving 16 bases between them. The germline gives CDR1 SGHTA, CDR2 FQGNSA. The CDR3 extends over 15 amino acids. The CDR3 coding sequence is TGTGCCAGCAGCTTGGATCGGCGGGCCACGGGGGAGCTGTTTTTT. It yields the protein CASSLDRRATGELFF.

In its sample, this clonotype was seen many times. The chain combines TRBV5-5 with TRBJ1-6, with D tentatively TRBD1 (5 bases). V lost 2 bases and J 5 bases, leaving 8 bases between the germline ends. CDR3 length: 14 residues. The germline CDR1 and CDR2 sequences are SGHKS and YYEKEE (reference sequence). The CDR3 reads CASSLAGNNSPLHF. CDR3 DNA: TGTGCCAGCAGCTTAGCAGGGAATAATTCACCCCTCCACTTT.

This clonotype was picked up a small number of times. The chain uses TRBV10-2 and TRBJ2-1, with 8 bases aligning to TRBD1. The J segment lost 9 bases and the V segment lost 9 bases, leaving 4 bases of the junction unmatched. The CDR3 spans 11 residues. Germline assignment: CDR1 WSHSY and CDR2 SAAADI. CDR3 DNA: TGCGCCAGTGTGCAGGGGGCTGAGCAGTTCTTC. Residues: CASVQGAEQFF.

The table lists this clonotype with a few counts. V and J are TRBV4-1 and TRBJ1-5; tentative D call: TRBD1 (5 bases). Germline V gene sequence: CDR1 MGHRA, CDR2 YSYEKL. CDR3 length: 17 residues. With 0 bases removed from V and 8 bases from J, the gap between germline ends came to 20 bases. This CDR3 reads CASSQETGGLGFEPQHF. In DNA form, the CDR3 reads TGCGCCAGCAGCCAAGAGACCGGGGGGTTAGGATTTGAGCCCCAGCATTTT.

This clonotype was found many times. V and J are TRBV13 and TRBJ2-3, with 11 bases that match TRBD2. The V gene's germline CDR1 is PRHDT and CDR2 FYEKMQ (reference sequence). V lost 4 bases, J lost 2 bases, and 5 bases stayed unmatched. The CDR3 consists of 16 residues. This CDR3 is CASSSLLAGDTDTQYF. The CDR3 DNA is TGTGCCAGCAGCTCTTTACTAGCGGGGGACACAGATACGCAGTATTTT.